The present T cell receptor (beta chain) was sequenced within a study of blood T cell repertoires in COVID-19. CDR3 length equals 12 residues. V was pared by 7 bases and J by 0 bases, with 7 bases between. Looked up from germline, CDR1 is LNHDA and CDR2 is SQIVND (reference sequence). In the original processing: Estimated nucleated cell counts came from reference gene primer amplification. Only in-frame clones appear in the TCRdb table, and some are missing; sequencing was by immunoSEQ multiplex PCR. V and J calls and clone size are given by that table; D and trimming were obtained from the DNA. The data show more than 200,000 clones, 80% to 85% seen once. A Seattle source enrolled patients during active infection and followed them longitudinally.

Input material: peripheral blood. V gene TRBV19 combines with J gene TRBJ2-7; D is uncertain. The receptor was isolated from a woman of 80 years or more with COVID-19, enrolled during active disease. The CDR3, as DNA: TGTGCCAGTACTCCGTGCTCCTACGAGCAGTACGTC. As protein: CASTPCSYEQYV.